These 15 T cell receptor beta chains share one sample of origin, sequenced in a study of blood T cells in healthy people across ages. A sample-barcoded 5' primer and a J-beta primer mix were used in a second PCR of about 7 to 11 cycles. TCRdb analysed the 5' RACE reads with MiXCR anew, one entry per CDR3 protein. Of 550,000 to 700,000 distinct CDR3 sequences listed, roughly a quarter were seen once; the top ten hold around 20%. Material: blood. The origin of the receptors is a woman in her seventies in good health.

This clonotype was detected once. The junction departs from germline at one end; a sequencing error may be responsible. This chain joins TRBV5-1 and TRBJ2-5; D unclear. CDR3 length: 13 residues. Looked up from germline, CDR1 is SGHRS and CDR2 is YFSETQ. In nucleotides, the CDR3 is TGCACCAGCAGCTTTCGCGTTTCGGAGACCCAGTACTTC. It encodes CTSSFRVSETQYF. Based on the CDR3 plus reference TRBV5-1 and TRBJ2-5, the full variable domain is KAGVTQTPRYLIKTRGQQVTLSCSPISGHRSVSWYQQTPGQGLQFLFEYFSETQRNKGNFPGRFSGRQFSNSRSEMNVSTLELGDSALYLCTSSFRVSETQYFGPGTRLLVL.

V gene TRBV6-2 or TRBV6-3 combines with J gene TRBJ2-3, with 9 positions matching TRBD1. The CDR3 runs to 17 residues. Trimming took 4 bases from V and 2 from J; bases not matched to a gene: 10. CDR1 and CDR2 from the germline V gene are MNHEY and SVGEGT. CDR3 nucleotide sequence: TGTGCCAGCAGTTTCTTCCCGGGACAGGGCTCCACAGATACGCAGTATTTT. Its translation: CASSFFPGQGSTDTQYF.

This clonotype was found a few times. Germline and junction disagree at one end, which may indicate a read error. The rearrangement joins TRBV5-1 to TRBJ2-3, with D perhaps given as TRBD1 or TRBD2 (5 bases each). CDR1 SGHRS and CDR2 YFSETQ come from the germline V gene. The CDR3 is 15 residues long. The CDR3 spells CASGFSMGGTDTQYF. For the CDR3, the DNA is TGCGCCAGCGGCTTTTCAATGGGGGGCACAGATACGCAGTATTTT.

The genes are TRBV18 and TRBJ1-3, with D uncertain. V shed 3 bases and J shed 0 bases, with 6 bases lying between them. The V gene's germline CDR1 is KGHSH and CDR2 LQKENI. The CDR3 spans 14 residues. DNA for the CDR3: TGTGCCAGCTCACCTGGAGTCTCTGGAAACACCATATATTTT. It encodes CASSPGVSGNTIYF.

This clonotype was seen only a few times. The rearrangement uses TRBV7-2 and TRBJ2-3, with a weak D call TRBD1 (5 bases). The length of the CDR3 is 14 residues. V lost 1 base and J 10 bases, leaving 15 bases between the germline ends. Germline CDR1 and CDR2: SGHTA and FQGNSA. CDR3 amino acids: CASSLDLRGKAQYF. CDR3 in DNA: TGTGCCAGCAGCTTAGATCTTAGGGGAAAGGCGCAGTATTTT.

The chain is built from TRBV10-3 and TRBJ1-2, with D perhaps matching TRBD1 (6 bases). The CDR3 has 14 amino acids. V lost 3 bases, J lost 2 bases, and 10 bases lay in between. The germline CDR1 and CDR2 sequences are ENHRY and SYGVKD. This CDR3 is CAISDKQGNYGYTF. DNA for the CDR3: TGTGCCATCAGTGATAAACAGGGAAACTATGGCTACACCTTC.

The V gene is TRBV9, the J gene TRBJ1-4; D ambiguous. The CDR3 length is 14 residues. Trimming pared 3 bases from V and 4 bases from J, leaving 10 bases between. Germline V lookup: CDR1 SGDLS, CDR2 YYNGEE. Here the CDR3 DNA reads TGTGCCAGCAGCGAGGACGGATTTAATGAAAAACTGTTTTTT. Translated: CASSEDGFNEKLFF.

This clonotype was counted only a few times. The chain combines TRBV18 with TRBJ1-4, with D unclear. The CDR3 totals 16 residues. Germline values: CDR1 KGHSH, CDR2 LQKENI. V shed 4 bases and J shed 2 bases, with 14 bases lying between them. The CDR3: CASSLSLGSTNEKLFF. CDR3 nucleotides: TGTGCCAGCTCACTCTCCCTTGGGAGCACTAATGAAAAACTGTTTTTT.

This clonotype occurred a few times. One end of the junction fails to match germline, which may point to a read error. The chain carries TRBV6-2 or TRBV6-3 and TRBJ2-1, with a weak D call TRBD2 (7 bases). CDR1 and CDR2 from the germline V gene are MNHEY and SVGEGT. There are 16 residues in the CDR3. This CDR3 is CASSYSGGGRYSEQFF. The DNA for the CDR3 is TGTGCCAGCAGTTACTCGGGGGGGGGCCGGTACAGTGAGCAGTTCTTC.

The CDR3 nucleotides read TGTGCCAGCGTAAGGATAGCAGGGGGAAGCACAGATACGCAGTATTTT. Translated, it gives CASVRIAGGSTDTQYF. The genes are TRBV6-6 and TRBJ2-3, with TRBD1 matching over 7 bases. Germline loops: CDR1 MNHNY, CDR2 SVGAGI (reference sequence). Trimming took 8 bases from V and 0 from J; bases not matched to a gene: 11. CDR3 size: 16 residues.

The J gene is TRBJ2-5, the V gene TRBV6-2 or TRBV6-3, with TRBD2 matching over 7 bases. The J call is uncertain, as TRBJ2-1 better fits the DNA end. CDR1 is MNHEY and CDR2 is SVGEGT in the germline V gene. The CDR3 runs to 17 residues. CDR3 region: CASSYVPGRGNYNEQFF. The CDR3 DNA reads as TGTGCCAGCAGTTACGTCCCGGGGCGGGGGAACTACAATGAGCAGTTCTTC.

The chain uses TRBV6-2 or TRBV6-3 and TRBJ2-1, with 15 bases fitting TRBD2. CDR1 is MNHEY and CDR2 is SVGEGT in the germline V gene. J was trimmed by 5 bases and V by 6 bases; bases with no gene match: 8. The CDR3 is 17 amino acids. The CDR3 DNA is TGTGCCAGCAGCCTAACCCGGACTAGCGGGGGGGACAATGAGCAGTTCTTC. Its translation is CASSLTRTSGGDNEQFF.

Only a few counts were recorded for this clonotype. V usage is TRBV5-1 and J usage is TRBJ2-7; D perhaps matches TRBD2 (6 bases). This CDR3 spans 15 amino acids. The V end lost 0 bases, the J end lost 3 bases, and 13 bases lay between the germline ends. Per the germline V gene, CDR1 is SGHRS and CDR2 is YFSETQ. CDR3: CASSLGHSGVYEQYF. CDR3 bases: TGCGCCAGCAGCTTGGGGCACTCGGGGGTCTACGAGCAGTACTTC.

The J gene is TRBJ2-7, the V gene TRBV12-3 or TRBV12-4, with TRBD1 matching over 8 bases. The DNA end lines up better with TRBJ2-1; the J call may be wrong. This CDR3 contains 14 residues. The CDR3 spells CASTGTGRYNEQFF. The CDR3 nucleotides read TGTGCCAGCACGGGGACAGGAAGGTACAATGAGCAGTTCTTC.

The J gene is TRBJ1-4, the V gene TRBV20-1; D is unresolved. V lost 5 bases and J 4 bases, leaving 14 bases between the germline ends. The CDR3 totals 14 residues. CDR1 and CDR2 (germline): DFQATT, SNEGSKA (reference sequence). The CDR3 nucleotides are TGCAGTGCTGATAAGGATCACTTTAATGAAAAACTGTTTTTT. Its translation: CSADKDHFNEKLFF.